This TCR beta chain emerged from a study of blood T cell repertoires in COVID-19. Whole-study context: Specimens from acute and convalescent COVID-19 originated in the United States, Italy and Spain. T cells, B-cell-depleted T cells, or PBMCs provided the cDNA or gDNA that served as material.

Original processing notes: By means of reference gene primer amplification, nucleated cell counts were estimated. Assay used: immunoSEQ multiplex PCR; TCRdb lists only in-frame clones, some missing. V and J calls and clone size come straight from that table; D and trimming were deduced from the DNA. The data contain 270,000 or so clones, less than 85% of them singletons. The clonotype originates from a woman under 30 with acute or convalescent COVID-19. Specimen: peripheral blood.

CDR3 residues: CASSILLGDSLYGYTF. The CDR3 region has the DNA TGTGCCAGTAGTATCCTGCTGGGGGACAGCCTCTATGGCTACACCTTC. The chain recombines TRBV19 with TRBJ1-2; 7 nucleotides match TRBD1. Germline values: CDR1 LNHDA, CDR2 SQIVND (reference sequence). J gave up 4 bases and V 3 bases, and 11 bases lay outside the gene matches. The CDR3 sequence is 16 residues long.